The 13 T cell receptor beta chains below all came from one sample that was sequenced in a study of T-cell reconstitution after alpha-beta-depleted transplantation in children. Preparation of the TCRbeta library involved a method that used unique molecular identifiers. Each CDR3 protein gets one entry after TCRdb re-called the PCR reads with MiXCR. The data contain 350,000 to 500,000 distinct CDR3 sequences, around two fifths of them singletons. The material was PBMCs, obtained before TCRalphabeta/CD19-depleted stem cell transplant. These receptors originate from a girl between 2 and 10 years old with aplastic anemia, due to receive a stem cell transplant.

This clonotype was counted between two and nine times. V gene TRBV14 combines with J gene TRBJ2-1; no reliable D call. The germline V gene has CDR1 SGHDN and CDR2 FVKESK. CDR3 length: 15 amino acids. Trimming pared 0 bases from V and 0 bases from J, leaving 6 bases between. CDR3 coding DNA: TGTGCCAGCAGCCAAGACGGCAGCTCCTACAATGAGCAGTTCTTC. Translating it yields CASSQDGSSYNEQFF.

This clonotype was detected ten times or more. J is TRBJ2-1 and V is TRBV5-1; 8 bases align to TRBD2. CDR1 is SGHRS and CDR2 is YFSETQ in the germline V gene. With V trimmed by 2 bases and J by 10 bases, 11 bases remained unmatched. CDR3 length: 15 amino acids. The CDR3 protein is CASSLNSGRHEEQFF. DNA for the CDR3: TGCGCCAGCAGCTTAAACAGCGGGAGACACGAAGAGCAGTTCTTC. Supplemented by reference TRBV5-1 and TRBJ2-1, the full variable domain reads KAGVTQTPRYLIKTRGQQVTLSCSPISGHRSVSWYQQTPGQGLQFLFEYFSETQRNKGNFPGRFSGRQFSNSRSEMNVSTLELGDSALYLCASSLNSGRHEEQFFGPGTRLTVL.

In its sample, this clonotype was seen a few times. The genes are TRBV5-1 and TRBJ2-1; 10 bases match TRBD2. CDR1 SGHRS and CDR2 YFSETQ come from the germline V gene. V lost 5 bases, J lost 0 bases, and 5 bases stayed unmatched. The CDR3 has 16 amino acids. The CDR3 region is CASSGPSGSSYNEQFF. Written as DNA, the CDR3 is TGCGCCAGCAGTGGCCCTAGCGGGAGCTCCTACAATGAGCAGTTCTTC.

In this sample, this clonotype turned up a few times. The chain is built from TRBV29-1 and TRBJ2-2; 11 bases map to TRBD2. Germline CDR1 is SQVTM and CDR2 is ANQGSEA. J lost 0 bases, V lost 7 bases, and 4 bases had no gene match. The CDR3 length is 15 residues. CDR3 protein: CSATSGTTNTGELFF. The CDR3 coding sequence is TGCAGCGCGACTAGCGGGACTACGAACACCGGGGAGCTGTTTTTT.

This clonotype was detected a few times. The gene calls are TRBV7-3 and TRBJ2-3, with 13 positions matching TRBD2. The CDR3 sequence is 18 residues long. Germline V gene lookup returns CDR1 SGHTA and CDR2 FQGTGA. Germline trimming cut 5 bases from V and 1 base from J; bases unmatched to any gene: 9. The DNA of the CDR3 is TGTGCCAGCAGCCCTAAGGGACTAGCGGGGCGACGCACAGATACGCAGTATTTT. It yields the protein CASSPKGLAGRRTDTQYF.

The chain employs TRBV7-9 and TRBJ1-2, with TRBD1 identical over 7 bases. Germline CDR1 reads SEHNR; CDR2 reads FQNEAQ (reference sequence). V lost 1 base, J lost 4 bases, and 9 bases stayed unmatched. The CDR3 covers 16 residues. DNA for the CDR3: TGTGCCAGCAGCTTAGAGCCCCTCGGGACAGTCTATGGCTACACCTTC. This gives the protein CASSLEPLGTVYGYTF.

V usage is TRBV5-4 and J usage is TRBJ2-1, with D unclear. This CDR3 has 15 residues. The V and J ends lost 3 bases and 8 bases respectively, with 18 bases between them. CDR1 is SGHNT, CDR2 YYREEE, per germline (reference sequence). CDR3: CASSWGPPGVDEQFF. CDR3 in DNA: TGTGCCAGCAGCTGGGGTCCGCCTGGGGTCGATGAGCAGTTCTTC.

The genes are TRBV7-2 and TRBJ1-2, with 8 bases matching TRBD1. This CDR3 comprises 14 residues. The ends lost 5 bases at V and 2 bases at J; junction bases unmatched: 4. CDR1 is SGHTA, CDR2 FQGNSA, per germline. DNA for the CDR3: TGTGCCAGCAGCACTCGGACAGGGAACTATGGCTACACCTTC. Its translation is CASSTRTGNYGYTF.

This clonotype appeared a few times. The V and J genes are TRBV5-1 and TRBJ2-6; 7 nucleotides align to TRBD2. This CDR3 is 18 amino acids long. The V gene end was trimmed by 2 bases and the J gene end by 3 bases; junction bases not matched to a gene: 11. CDR1 SGHRS and CDR2 YFSETQ come from the germline V gene. CDR3 nucleotides: TGCGCCAGCAGCTTAGAAAGGACTAGGGATTTTGGGGCCAACGTCCTGACTTTC. It translates to CASSLERTRDFGANVLTF.

The sample holds many counts of this clonotype. This sequence joins TRBV12-3 or TRBV12-4 and TRBJ1-1, with a possible D match to TRBD1 (5 bases). The CDR3 consists of 16 residues. The V end was cut by 6 bases, the J end by 6 bases, with 23 bases between. In nucleotides, the CDR3 is TGTGCCAGCAGCCCAGTGCGTGGGGGGGTTCTTCCTGAAGCTTTCTTT. It translates to CASSPVRGGVLPEAFF.

The chain combines TRBV7-3 with TRBJ2-3, with 8 bases aligning to TRBD2. Germline trimming cut 1 base from V and 0 bases from J; bases unmatched to any gene: 12. Germline V gene lookup returns CDR1 SGHTA and CDR2 FQGTGA. The CDR3 has 19 residues. The CDR3 spells CASSLISLAGTLSTDTQYF. The CDR3 DNA reads TGTGCCAGCAGCTTAATTAGTTTAGCGGGGACCCTCAGCACAGATACGCAGTATTTT.

In this sample, this clonotype turned up a few times. The chain is built from TRBV5-1 and TRBJ2-7, with a possible D match to TRBD2 (5 bases). The ends were cut back, 0 bases at V and 2 bases at J, with 12 bases in the middle. The CDR3 runs to 15 residues. Germline V gives CDR1 SGHRS, CDR2 YFSETQ. The CDR3 is CASSLGPSEAYEQYF. In nucleotides, the CDR3 is TGCGCCAGCAGCTTGGGACCCTCGGAGGCCTACGAGCAGTACTTC.

This clonotype was counted many times. The chain uses TRBV2 and TRBJ1-1; unclear D gene. V was trimmed by 6 bases and J by 8 bases, leaving 7 bases between them. There are 10 residues in the CDR3. Germline V CDR1 and CDR2: SNHLY, FYNNEI. The DNA for the CDR3 is TGTGCCAGCAGGACTGCCGAAGCTTTCTTT. Translation gives CASRTAEAFF.